This T cell receptor beta chain was sequenced for a study of blood T cell repertoires in COVID-19. Germline values: CDR1 LGHDT, CDR2 YNNKEL (reference sequence). This CDR3 has 15 amino acids. V shed 3 bases and J shed 6 bases, with 15 bases lying between them. There are a few counts of this clone. Original data processing: It was from reference gene primer amplification that nucleated cell counts were estimated. TCRdb's copy holds only in-frame clones and misses some; the assay was immunoSEQ multiplex PCR. The V and J calls and clone size are taken from that table; D and trimming were inferred from the DNA. This sample has over 130,000 clones, with approximately 90% found just once.

Sequencing input: peripheral blood. This TCR came from a human donor with COVID-19, enrolled during active disease. The donor label of this sample is uncertain. The chain carries TRBV3-1 (or the pseudogene TRBV3-2) and TRBJ2-1, with D possibly TRBD2 on 8 matching bases. As DNA, the CDR3 is TGTGCCAGCAGCCACATTAGCGGGGACAGCAATGAGCAGTTCTTC. It translates to CASSHISGDSNEQFF.